This is a list of T cell receptor beta chains from one sample in a study of blood T cell repertoires in COVID-19. Only in-frame clones appear in the TCRdb table, and some are missing; sequencing was by immunoSEQ multiplex PCR. Here the sample spans roughly 71,000 clones, over 75% being singletons. The sample comprised peripheral blood. These receptors all come from a man aged 45-65 years with acute or convalescent COVID-19. The CDR3 runs from the conserved cysteine through the conserved F or W. Clone size, where shown, is once, few, many, or a class for clones that have expanded.

15,NA,TRBV7-2,CASSLGLAGFLEQYF
13,NA,TRBV27,CASSFDSNYGYTF
15,NA,TRBV9,CASSVVGGSGNTIYF
14,NA,TRBV6-1,CASSERQDLDTIYF
14,NA,TRBV11-2,CASGKTGPYDEQYF
13,NA,TRBV6-5,CASDLGGSYEQYF
14,once,TRBV27,CASRPGVVVDEQYF
14,NA,TRBV19,CASSYRESNQPQHF
16,NA,TRBV7-8,CASSPGLGLSTDTQYF
12,NA,TRBV28,CATGQGPDGYTF
15,NA,TRBV27,CASSPRTENNSPLHF
17,NA,TRBV14,CASSQRSGGAYNSPLHF
16,NA,TRBV27,CASSLISGQGMYEQYF
15,NA,TRBV10-2,CASSDSRGGNYGYTF
16,NA,TRBV7-3,CASSPNSGVPSAGYTF
14,NA,TRBV4-2,CASSQERGSYGYTF
17,NA,TRBV11-3,CASSLELVRGRTDTQYF
12,NA,TRBV9,CASSVVSYGYTF
12,NA,TRBV10-1,CASTTGQETQYF
15,NA,TRBV9,CASSVSSGYTDTQYF
14,NA,TRBV3-1/TRBV3-2,CASSLGTGYNEQFF
16,NA,TRBV28,CASRSSGTGAGNTIYF
17,NA,TRBV5-1,CASSLVQGTWSYNEQFF